The present entry profiles one TCR beta chain with its context. This record belongs to a study of blood T cell repertoires in COVID-19. Overall study context: COVID-19 samples, acute and convalescent, were from the United States, Italy and Spain.

In the source study's methods: It was from reference gene primer amplification that nucleated cell counts were estimated. Only in-frame clones appear in the TCRdb table, and some are missing; sequencing was by immunoSEQ multiplex PCR. The V and J calls and clone size are taken from that table; D and trimming were inferred from the DNA. The sample records about 140,000 clones, roughly 88% being singletons. V trimming: 7 bases; J trimming: 5 bases; junction bases outside the gene matches: 11. The CDR3 totals 14 residues. Germline CDR1 reads LNHDA; CDR2 reads SQIVND (reference sequence). Sequenced: peripheral blood. This chain joins TRBV19 and TRBJ2-7, with TRBD1 matching 7 bases. This receptor was taken from a man aged 55 to 70 with active or convalescent COVID-19. This chain's CDR3 is CASNQQGYSDEQYF. CDR3 nucleotides: TGTGCCAGTAACCAACAGGGGTACAGCGACGAGCAGTACTTC.